These T cell receptor beta chains were read from a single sample in a study of T cells in Graves' hyperthyroidism and ophthalmopathy. TCRdb re-analysed the multiplex PCR reads in MiXCR, keeping a single row per CDR3 protein. The table records hundreds of thousands of distinct CDR3 sequences, roughly 14% of them present only once. Sequencing was done on a sample of blood. These receptors all come from a man aged 18 to 35 with Graves' ophthalmopathy. CDR3s include the opening cysteine and the closing phenylalanine or tryptophan. The D gene is left open where the match is weak. Size is omitted from some rows. Given values are once, few, many or a class for expanded clones.

v_gene	d_gene	j_gene	abundance	CDR3nt	CDR3aa
TRBV18	-	TRBJ1-6	many	TGTGCCAGCTCACCCACGGACACGGGGGCACCCCTCCACTTT	CASSPTDTGAPLHF
TRBV6-1	-	TRBJ2-4	-	TGTGCCAGCAGCTCCACGGAGCTAAGGATTCAGTACTTC	CASSSTELRIQYF
TRBV6-2/TRBV6-3	TRBD2	TRBJ2-1	-	TGTGCCAGCAGTGACCCCGCGGGACTAGCGGGAGCATACAATGAGCAGTTCTTC	CASSDPAGLAGAYNEQFF
TRBV9	-	TRBJ2-3	few	TGTGCCAGCAGCGTAGAAGGAGGGGTTGATGCAGATACGCAGTATTTT	CASSVEGGVDADTQYF
TRBV13	-	TRBJ2-7	many	TGTGCCAGCAGCCCCGCCCGGGACTCCTACGAGCAGTACTTC	CASSPARDSYEQYF
TRBV3-1	TRBD2	TRBJ2-3	-	TGTGCCAGCAGCCAACATGACCTAGCGGGGGGGCCCACAGATACGCAGTATTTT	CASSQHDLAGGPTDTQYF
TRBV6-2/TRBV6-3	TRBD1	TRBJ1-5	many	TGTGCCAGCAGACAGGGGCCAAATCAGCCCCAGCATTTT	CASRQGPNQPQHF
TRBV30	-	TRBJ2-5	-	TGTGCCTGGACCATTACCGGGACTGGGGGGACCCAGTACTTC	CAWTITGTGGTQYF
TRBV12-3/TRBV12-4	-	TRBJ2-2	few	TGTGCCAGCTCCTTAGGGGGAGAGGGCACCGGGGAGCTGTTTTTT	CASSLGGEGTGELFF
TRBV5-1	-	TRBJ2-4	many	TGCGCCAGCAGCTTAACTGTAGCCAACATTCAGTACTTC	CASSLTVANIQYF
TRBV20-1	-	TRBJ2-5	-	TGCAGTGCTAGAGGTTCCGGGGGTGGGGGAGAGACCCAGTACTTC	CSARGSGGGGETQYF
TRBV10-3	TRBD2	TRBJ2-3	few	TGTGCCATCGGCCCGGGGGGGATCACAGATACGCAGTATTTT	CAIGPGGITDTQYF
TRBV6-6	TRBD1	TRBJ1-1	many	TGTGCCAGCAGTTACGGGACAGGGCGTGAAGCTTTCTTT	CASSYGTGREAFF
TRBV30	-	TRBJ1-5	many	TGTGCCTGGAGCCTCACCCTGGAAGGAAGTCAGCCCCAGCATTTT	CAWSLTLEGSQPQHF
TRBV15	-	TRBJ2-5	many	TGTGCCACCAGCAGAGGTCGGCCTCTCCAAGAGACCCAGTACTTC	CATSRGRPLQETQYF
TRBV5-1	-	TRBJ1-2	many	TGCGCCAGCAGCTTGGCGGGGGTTGGTGGGACCGACGACTATGGCTACACCTTC	CASSLAGVGGTDDYGYTF
TRBV20-1	-	TRBJ2-2	few	TGCAGTGCTAGAGCGGTGAACACCGGGGAGCTGTTTTTT	CSARAVNTGELFF